This T cell receptor (beta chain) comes out of a study of blood T cell repertoires in COVID-19. Study background: There were acute and convalescent COVID-19 samples, and they came from the United States, Italy and Spain. The cDNA or gDNA used as material had been derived from T cells, B-cell-depleted T cells, or PBMCs.

The germline V and J ends were trimmed by 0 bases and 10 bases, with 10 bases remaining between them. The germline gives CDR1 SGHAT, CDR2 FQNNGV. The CDR3 runs 13 residues. Study processing details: Estimation of nucleated cell counts was performed using reference gene primer amplification. This table comes from immunoSEQ multiplex PCR, and its TCRdb copy is limited to in-frame clones, with some not included. Clone size and V and J calls were adopted from that table, with D and trimming inferred from the DNA. There are about 180,000 clones in the sample; about nine tenths occur only once, and about 4.1% lies in the top ten.

The chain has TRBV11-2 and TRBJ1-3; weak D call: TRBD1 (5 bases). This clonotype was obtained from a woman in her twenties or thirties with acute or convalescent COVID-19. The specimen sequenced was peripheral blood. The CDR3 nucleotides are TGTGCCAGCAGCTTAGAGTGGGGCGCAACCATATATTTT. Its translation: CASSLEWGATIYF.